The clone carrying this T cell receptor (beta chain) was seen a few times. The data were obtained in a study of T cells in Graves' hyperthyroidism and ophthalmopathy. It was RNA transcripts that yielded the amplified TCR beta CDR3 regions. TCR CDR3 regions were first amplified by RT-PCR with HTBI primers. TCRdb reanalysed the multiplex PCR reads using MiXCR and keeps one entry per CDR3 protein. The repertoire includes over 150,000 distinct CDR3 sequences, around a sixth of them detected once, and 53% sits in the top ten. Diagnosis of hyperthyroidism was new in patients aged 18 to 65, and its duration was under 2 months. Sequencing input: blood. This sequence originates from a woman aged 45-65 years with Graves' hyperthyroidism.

Written as DNA, the CDR3 is TGCGCCAGCAGCCAAGATTCGGAGCGGGCCACTAAGTATTTT. Translating gives CASSQDSERATKYF. The V call is TRBV4-1, the J call TRBJ2-3; D might be TRBD2 (6 bases). This CDR3 region has 14 residues. The germline gives CDR1 MGHRA, CDR2 YSYEKL. V lost 0 bases, J lost 13 bases, and 17 bases lay in between.